The 24 T cell receptor beta chains in this list originate from one sample, sequenced in a study of CD8 T cells in Susac syndrome. A quantity of roughly 0.5 to 1 ug RNA underwent reverse transcription using random hexamers. TCRdb processed the immunoSEQ multiplex PCR reads anew with MiXCR; each CDR3 protein has one entry. The data hold about 140,000 distinct CDR3 sequences, with roughly 94% observed a single time. Specimen: CD4+ T cells from PBMCs. The receptors here all came from a human donor with Susac syndrome.

This clonotype was counted a few times. V is TRBV6-2 or TRBV6-3 and J is TRBJ1-5; D is undetermined. Germline lookup yields CDR1 MNHEY and CDR2 SVGEGT. The ends were cut back, 2 bases at V and 4 bases at J, with 6 bases in the middle. There are 13 residues in the CDR3. This CDR3 reads CASSYQDNQPQHF. CDR3 DNA sequence: TGTGCCAGCAGTTACCAGGATAATCAGCCCCAGCATTTT.

The V and J genes are TRBV6-4 and TRBJ2-3, with 9 nucleotides matching TRBD2. J gave up 2 bases and V 0 bases, and 0 bases lay outside the gene matches. CDR1 is MRHNA and CDR2 is SNTAGT in the germline V gene. This CDR3 is 15 amino acids long. CDR3 in DNA: TGTGCCAGCAGTGACTCGGGACTAGCCACAGATACGCAGTATTTT. This translates into CASSDSGLATDTQYF.

The chain recombines TRBV5-1 with TRBJ1-2, with 7 nucleotides matching TRBD1. The CDR3 totals 13 residues. Germline CDR1 SGHRS, CDR2 YFSETQ. Trimming removed 2 bases from V and 3 bases from J; junction bases left unmatched: 1. The CDR3 coding sequence is TGCGCCAGCAGCTTTGGGACAGACTATGGCTACACCTTC. The encoded protein is CASSFGTDYGYTF.

The CDR3 nucleotides are TGTGCCAGCAGTCCGATCGAGCGTACCGCCTACGAGCAGTACTTC. It translates to CASSPIERTAYEQYF. This chain connects TRBV27 to TRBJ2-7; D is ambiguous. Trimming left V 5 bases short and J 2 bases short, with 16 bases between. From germline, CDR1 is MNHEY and CDR2 SMNVEV (reference sequence). This CDR3 has 15 residues.

The chain links TRBV18 to TRBJ2-1, with D tentatively TRBD2 (5 bases). The CDR3 sequence is 15 residues long. V was clipped by 0 bases and J by 9 bases, with 15 bases between them. The germline V gene has CDR1 KGHSH and CDR2 LQKENI. CDR3 bases: TGTGCCAGCTCACCACCGACAAAGGACTGGGGTGAGCAGTTCTTC. It translates to CASSPPTKDWGEQFF.

The rearrangement uses TRBV6-1 and TRBJ2-5; 11 bases are shared with TRBD2. The V and J ends lost 3 bases and 1 base, in that order; junction bases with no gene match: 1. The CDR3 spans 15 residues. The germline gives CDR1 MNHNS, CDR2 SASEGT. CDR3 sequence (DNA): TGTGCCAGCAGTGAGCTAGCGGGGGGCCAAGAGACCCAGTACTTC. Amino acid sequence: CASSELAGGQETQYF.

The CDR3 DNA is TGTGCCAGCAGCTCACGTACAGGGGTCGGCGAGACCCAGTACTTC. As protein: CASSSRTGVGETQYF. The chain carries TRBV5-4 and TRBJ2-5, with 7 bases aligning to TRBD1. The CDR3 is 15 residues long. Germline CDR1 reads SGHNT; CDR2 reads YYREEE (reference sequence). The V and J ends lost 3 bases and 5 bases, in that order; junction bases with no gene match: 10.

The chain uses TRBV15 and TRBJ1-2; D remains unclear. V lost 1 base and J lost 8, with 8 bases in between. Germline V gives CDR1 LNHNV, CDR2 YYDKDF (reference sequence). The length of the CDR3 is 12 residues. For the CDR3, the DNA is TGTGCCACCAGCAGAGGCCAGTGGGGCTACACCTTC. Amino acid sequence: CATSRGQWGYTF.

The chain couples TRBV5-4 to TRBJ2-5, with TRBD1 matching over 9 bases. The V gene's germline CDR1 is SGHNT and CDR2 YYREEE (reference sequence). The CDR3 runs to 15 residues. V was pared by 5 bases and J by 5 bases, with 10 bases of the junction left unmatched. The CDR3 DNA is TGTGCCAGCAGTCAATATGACAGGGGGGAGGAGACCCAGTACTTC. Its translation: CASSQYDRGEETQYF.

CDR3 bases: TGCAGTGCCCCAGATCCGACTCGTAGCTCCTACAATGAGCAGTTCTTC. It yields the protein CSAPDPTRSSYNEQFF. The genes are TRBV20-1 and TRBJ2-1; D remains ambiguous. The CDR3 extends over 16 amino acids. Trimming removed 6 bases at V and 0 bases at J, with 18 bases between. Germline loops: CDR1 DFQATT, CDR2 SNEGSKA (reference sequence).

This rearrangement joins TRBV28 to TRBJ1-4; no reliable D call. The V gene lost 9 bases and the J gene lost 4 bases, with 15 bases spanning the gap. CDR3 length: 14 residues. Germline V lookup: CDR1 MDHEN, CDR2 SYDVKM. The CDR3 DNA follows: TGTGCCAGTCGCGATGCAAAGGGTAATGAAAAACTGTTTTTT. Amino acid sequence: CASRDAKGNEKLFF.

The chain combines TRBV12-3 or TRBV12-4 with TRBJ1-5, with 10 bases fitting TRBD1. J was trimmed by 1 base and V by 4 bases; bases with no gene match: 1. The CDR3 has 15 amino acids. This chain's CDR3 is CASSWTGGSNQPQHF. The CDR3 DNA reads TGTGCCAGCAGTTGGACAGGGGGGAGCAATCAGCCCCAGCATTTT.

This chain connects TRBV28 to TRBJ1-2; D might be TRBD1 (6 bases). The CDR3 length is 14 residues. V dropped 7 bases and J dropped 6 bases, with 18 bases sitting between them. CDR1 is MDHEN and CDR2 is SYDVKM in the germline V gene. This CDR3 reads CASTSPGVQHGYTF. The CDR3 nucleotides are TGTGCCAGCACTTCGCCAGGGGTCCAACATGGCTACACCTTC.

This clonotype was found once. This sequence joins TRBV19 and TRBJ1-2; D uncertain. CDR3 size: 13 residues. V was clipped by 7 bases and J by 8 bases, with 17 bases between them. Germline V gene data show CDR1 as LNHDA and CDR2 as SQIVND (reference sequence). DNA of the CDR3: TGTGCCAGTAACCCTCCCCCCTTGAGGGGCTACACCTTC. It codes for CASNPPPLRGYTF. Complete variable domain (other parts from reference TRBV19 and TRBJ1-2): DGGITQSPKYLFRKEGQNVTLSCEQNLNHDAMYWYRQDPGQGLRLIYYSQIVNDFQKGDIAEGYSVSREKKESFPLTVTSAQKNPTAFYLCASNPPPLRGYTFGSGTRLTVV.

This chain connects TRBV29-1 to TRBJ2-7; D perhaps matches TRBD2 (6 bases). Looked up from germline, CDR1 is SQVTM and CDR2 is ANQGSEA. CDR3 length: 12 residues. V lost 4 bases to trimming and J lost 4 bases, with 11 bases between them. The CDR3 is CSVGRDSYEQYF. In DNA form, the CDR3 reads TGCAGCGTTGGACGGGACTCATACGAGCAGTACTTC.

The chain links TRBV6-2 or TRBV6-3 to TRBJ2-5; D uncertain. V was trimmed by 4 bases and J by 2 bases, leaving 11 bases between them. This CDR3 comprises 14 residues. From germline, CDR1 is MNHEY and CDR2 SVGEGT. CDR3 residues: CASSSRAQQETQYF. CDR3 sequence (DNA): TGTGCCAGCAGTTCCCGGGCCCAACAAGAGACCCAGTACTTC.

The rearrangement links TRBV30 to TRBJ2-2; D not certain. V lost 3 bases, J lost 1 base, and 9 bases lay in between. CDR1 GTSNPN and CDR2 SVGIG come from the germline V gene (reference sequence). This CDR3 is 14 amino acids long. This CDR3 reads CAWRGMGNTGELFF. CDR3 DNA: TGTGCCTGGAGGGGGATGGGGAACACCGGGGAGCTGTTTTTT.

This clonotype was counted between two and nine times. J is TRBJ2-7 and V is TRBV20-1; 8 bases map to TRBD2. This CDR3 is built from 15 residues. The germline V gene has CDR1 DFQATT and CDR2 SNEGSKA (reference sequence). The V gene end was trimmed by 1 base and the J gene end by 2 bases; junction bases not matched to a gene: 7. This CDR3 reads CSARASGRSPYEQYF. The CDR3 DNA follows: TGCAGTGCTAGAGCGAGCGGGAGATCCCCCTACGAGCAGTACTTC.

V usage is TRBV9 and J usage is TRBJ2-1; 8 bases are a match to TRBD2. The V gene end was trimmed by 0 bases and the J gene end by 7 bases; junction bases not matched to a gene: 3. CDR3 length: 14 amino acids. Germline V gene data show CDR1 as SGDLS and CDR2 as YYNGEE. As DNA, the CDR3 is TGTGCCAGCAGCGTAGAAGGGACTAGTAATGAGCAGTTCTTC. Its protein product is CASSVEGTSNEQFF.

J is TRBJ1-4 and V is TRBV27; D is unclear. Germline loops: CDR1 MNHEY, CDR2 SMNVEV (reference sequence). CDR3 length: 14 amino acids. Trimming stripped 3 bases from V and 5 bases from J, with 10 bases between. The CDR3 spells CASSLGSLNEKLFF. CDR3 nucleotides: TGTGCCAGCAGTTTGGGCTCCTTAAATGAAAAACTGTTTTTT. Looking up the rest from reference TRBV27 and TRBJ1-4 gives the full variable domain: EAQVTQNPRYLITVTGKKLTVTCSQNMNHEYMSWYRQDPGLGLRQIYYSMNVEVTDKGDVPEGYKVSRKEKRNFPLILESPSPNQTSLYFCASSLGSLNEKLFFGSGTQLSVL.

This chain links TRBV12-3 or TRBV12-4 with TRBJ1-3, with TRBD1 as a possible D gene (5 bases). The ends were cut back, 6 bases at V and 4 bases at J, with 16 bases in the middle. The CDR3 runs 15 residues. CDR3: CASRVVGTSGNTIYF. In nucleotides, the CDR3 is TGTGCCAGCAGGGTCGTGGGGACTTCGGGAAACACCATATATTTT.

The rearrangement uses TRBV7-9 and TRBJ1-6; 7 bases line up with TRBD1. The V gene's germline CDR1 is SEHNR and CDR2 FQNEAQ (reference sequence). With 5 bases clipped from V and 10 bases from J, the junction kept 8 bases outside the gene matches. The CDR3 is 14 amino acids. The CDR3 region has the DNA TGTGCCAGCAGCCCAAGACAGGGCGGGTCACCCCTCCACTTT. Translated, it gives CASSPRQGGSPLHF. Full variable domain (missing parts from reference TRBV7-9 and TRBJ1-6): DTGVSQNPRHKITKRGQNVTFRCDPISEHNRLYWYRQTLGQGPEFLTYFQNEAQLEKSRLLSDRFSAERPKGSFSTLEIQRTEQGDSAMYLCASSPRQGGSPLHFGNGTRLTVT.

The rearrangement uses TRBV7-9 and TRBJ1-5; D is uncertain. This CDR3 is built from 14 residues. Trimming cost V 1 base and J 7 bases, with 11 bases left between them. CDR1 is SEHNR and CDR2 is FQNEAQ in the germline V gene (reference sequence). The CDR3: CASSLGYSGQPQHF. The CDR3 region has the DNA TGTGCCAGCAGCTTAGGATACTCGGGACAGCCCCAGCATTTT. Looking up the rest from reference TRBV7-9 and TRBJ1-5 gives the full variable domain: DTGVSQNPRHKITKRGQNVTFRCDPISEHNRLYWYRQTLGQGPEFLTYFQNEAQLEKSRLLSDRFSAERPKGSFSTLEIQRTEQGDSAMYLCASSLGYSGQPQHFGDGTRLSIL.

This rearrangement joins TRBV5-4 to TRBJ1-1; TRBD1 matches 7 bases. The trim removed 2 bases at V and 6 bases at J, leaving 1 base unmatched. Germline-derived CDR1 and CDR2 are SGHNT and YYREEE (reference sequence). CDR3 length equals 12 residues. The DNA of the CDR3 is TGTGCCAGCAGCTTCACAGGGGCTGAAGCTTTCTTT. It is translated as CASSFTGAEAFF. Complete variable domain (other parts from reference TRBV5-4 and TRBJ1-1): ETGVTQSPTHLIKTRGQQVTLRCSSQSGHNTVSWYQQALGQGPQFIFQYYREEENGRGNFPPRFSGLQFPNYSSELNVNALELDDSALYLCASSFTGAEAFFGQGTRLTVV.